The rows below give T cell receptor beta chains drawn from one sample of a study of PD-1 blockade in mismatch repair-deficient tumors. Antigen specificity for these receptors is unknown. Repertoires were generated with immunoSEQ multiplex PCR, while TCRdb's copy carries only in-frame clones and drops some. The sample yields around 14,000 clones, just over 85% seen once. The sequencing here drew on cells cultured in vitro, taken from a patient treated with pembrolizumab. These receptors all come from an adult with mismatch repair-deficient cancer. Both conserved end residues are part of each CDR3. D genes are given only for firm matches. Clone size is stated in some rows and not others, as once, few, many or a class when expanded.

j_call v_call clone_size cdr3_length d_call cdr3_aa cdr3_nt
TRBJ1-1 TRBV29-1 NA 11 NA CSVDLGTEAFF TGCAGCGTTGATCTGGGGACTGAAGCTTTCTTT
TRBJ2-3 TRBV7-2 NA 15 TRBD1 CASSGTGGSTDTQYF TGTGCCAGCAGCGGGACAGGGGGCAGCACAGATACGCAGTATTTT
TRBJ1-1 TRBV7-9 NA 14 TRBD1 CASSFTGVNTEAFF TGTGCCAGCAGCTTCACAGGGGTAAACACTGAAGCTTTCTTT
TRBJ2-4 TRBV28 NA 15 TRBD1 CASNLQGADKNIQYF TGTGCCAGCAACTTACAGGGGGCAGACAAAAACATTCAGTACTTC
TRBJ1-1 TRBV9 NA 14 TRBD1 CASSRTGVNTEAFF TGTGCCAGCAGCCGGACAGGCGTGAACACTGAAGCTTTCTTT
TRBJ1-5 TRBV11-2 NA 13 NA CASSLSGNEPQHF TGTGCCAGCAGCTTATCGGGGAATGAGCCCCAGCATTTT
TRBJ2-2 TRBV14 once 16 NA CASSQDAGVNTGELFF TGTGCCAGCAGCCAAGATGCAGGGGTTAACACCGGGGAGCTGTTTTTT
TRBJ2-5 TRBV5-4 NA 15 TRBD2 CASSLGGLAGETQYF TGTGCCAGCAGCCTGGGTGGGTTAGCGGGGGAGACCCAGTACTTC
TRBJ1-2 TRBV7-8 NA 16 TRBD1 CASSLAGSGGRYGYTF TGTGCCAGCAGCTTAGCAGGGTCAGGGGGCCGCTATGGCTACACCTTC
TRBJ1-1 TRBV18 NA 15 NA CASSQGGGTNTEAFF TGTGCCAGCTCCCAAGGGGGGGGGACGAACACTGAAGCTTTCTTT
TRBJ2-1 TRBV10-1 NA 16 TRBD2 CASSDLAGGPSNEQFF TGCGCCAGCAGTGATCTAGCGGGAGGGCCGTCCAATGAGCAGTTCTTC
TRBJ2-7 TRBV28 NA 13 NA CASRTGTPYEQYF TGTGCCAGTCGGACCGGGACACCCTACGAGCAGTACTTC
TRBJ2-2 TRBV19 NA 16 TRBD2 CASSPGLELNTGELFF TGTGCCAGTAGTCCCGGACTAGAATTGAACACCGGGGAGCTGTTTTTT
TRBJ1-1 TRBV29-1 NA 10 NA CSVLDTEAFF TGCAGCGTTTTGGACACTGAAGCTTTCTTT
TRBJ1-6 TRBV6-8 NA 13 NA CASSRRQASPLHF TGTGCCAGCAGCCGGAGACAGGCCTCACCCCTCCACTTT
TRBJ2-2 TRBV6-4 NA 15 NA CASKPQGNGPGELFF TGTGCCAGCAAGCCTCAGGGGAACGGGCCCGGGGAGCTGTTTTTT
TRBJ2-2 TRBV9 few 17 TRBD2 CASSVSGGSANTGELFF TGTGCCAGCAGCGTATCGGGCGGGAGTGCGAACACCGGGGAGCTGTTTTTT
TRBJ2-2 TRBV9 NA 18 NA CASSVGQRDSRTDGELFF TGTGCCAGCAGCGTCGGACAGAGGGACTCGAGAACAGACGGGGAGCTGTTTTTT
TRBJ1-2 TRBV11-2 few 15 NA CASSARGGNSYGYTF TGTGCCAGCAGCGCGAGGGGGGGGAACTCCTATGGCTACACCTTC
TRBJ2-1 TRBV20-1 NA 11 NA CSAREIVWQFF TGCAGTGCTAGAGAAATAGTCTGGCAGTTCTTC
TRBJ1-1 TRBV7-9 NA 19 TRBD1 CASSLAGYRDSKERTEAFF TGTGCCAGCAGCTTAGCGGGGTACCGGGACAGTAAAGAGAGGACTGAAGCTTTCTTT
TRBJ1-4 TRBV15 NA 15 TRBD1 CATSRGQSTNEKLFF TGTGCCACCAGCAGGGGACAGTCAACTAATGAAAAACTGTTTTTT
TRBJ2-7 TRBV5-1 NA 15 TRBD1 CASSVYGTGPYEQYF TGCGCCAGCAGCGTGTACGGGACAGGACCCTACGAGCAGTACTTC
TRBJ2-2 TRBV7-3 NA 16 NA CASSSTAVTDTGELFF TGTGCCAGCAGCTCTACAGCTGTGACAGACACCGGGGAGCTGTTTTTT
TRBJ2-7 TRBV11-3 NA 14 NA CASSLIQGMREQYF TGTGCCAGCAGCCTCATACAGGGAATGCGGGAGCAGTACTTC
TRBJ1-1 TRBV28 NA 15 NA CASSPASGGLTEAFF TGTGCCAGCAGCCCCGCCAGCGGGGGCCTGACTGAAGCTTTCTTT
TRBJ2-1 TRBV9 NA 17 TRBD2 CASSVDRLAGSYNEQFF TGTGCCAGCAGCGTAGATCGGCTAGCGGGATCCTACAATGAGCAGTTCTTC
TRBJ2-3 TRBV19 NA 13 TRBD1 CASSPGTGDTQYF TGTGCCAGTAGTCCTGGGACAGGGGATACGCAGTATTTT